This entry lists 10 T cell receptor beta chains sequenced from one sample in a study of blood T cell repertoires in COVID-19. The method was immunoSEQ multiplex PCR; TCRdb's version includes in-frame clones alone and lacks a portion of them. This sample has around 190,000 clones, with about 80% found just once. Material: peripheral blood. The receptors here all came from a man aged 55 to 70 with acute or convalescent COVID-19.

The count of this clone is one. The chain employs TRBV6-2 or TRBV6-3 and TRBJ2-7, with 7 bases identical to TRBD1. The CDR3 covers 18 residues. V lost 2 bases, J lost 0 bases, and 13 bases stayed unmatched. Looked up from germline, CDR1 is MNHEY and CDR2 is SVGEGT. In DNA form, the CDR3 reads TGTGCCAGCAGTTACGCTAGTAACAGGGGAACCCTCTCCTACGAGCAGTACTTC. Residues: CASSYASNRGTLSYEQYF.

V usage is TRBV4-2 and J usage is TRBJ1-1; D is possibly TRBD1 (6 bases). Germline CDR1 is LGHNA and CDR2 is YNFKEQ. Trimming took off 4 bases at V and 3 bases at J, with 9 bases between the two ends. CDR3 length: 13 amino acids. CDR3 protein: CASSRQEDTEAFF. In nucleotides, the CDR3 is TGTGCCAGCAGCCGACAGGAGGACACTGAAGCTTTCTTT.

The chain carries TRBV4-2 and TRBJ1-5, with 10 bases aligning to TRBD1. Per germline, CDR1 LGHNA and CDR2 YNFKEQ. Trimming took 3 bases from V and 2 from J; bases not matched to a gene: 4. This CDR3 is 16 amino acids long. DNA for the CDR3: TGTGCCAGCAGCCAGAGGGACAGGGGAGGCAATCAGCCCCAGCATTTT. It codes for CASSQRDRGGNQPQHF.

As DNA, the CDR3 is TGTGCCAGCAGCTTAAGGGACAGGGGGCAGGGCGAGCAGTACTTC. This sequence encodes CASSLRDRGQGEQYF. The chain has TRBV7-8 and TRBJ2-7, with 12 bases matching TRBD1. V dropped 2 bases and J dropped 6; count of bases not matched to a gene: 5. The CDR3 sequence is 15 residues long. Germline V gene lookup returns CDR1 SGHVS and CDR2 FQNEAQ.

The chain recombines TRBV7-3 with TRBJ2-5; 7 bases line up with TRBD1. With 6 bases clipped from V and 7 bases from J, the junction kept 5 bases outside the gene matches. Per germline, CDR1 SGHTA and CDR2 FQGTGA. This CDR3 has 12 residues. DNA for the CDR3: TGTGCCAGCAGTACAGGGGAAGCGACCCAGTACTTC. Its translation is CASSTGEATQYF.

This clone occurred once. The chain links TRBV5-1 to TRBJ2-1; 13 positions agree with TRBD2. Germline values: CDR1 SGHRS, CDR2 YFSETQ. V lost 4 bases and J lost 13; bases outside the gene matches: 8. The CDR3 sequence is 14 residues long. The CDR3, as DNA: TGCGCCAGCAGCGGGACTAGCGGGACAGGCTTTCAGTTCTTC. Translating gives CASSGTSGTGFQFF.

CDR3 sequence (DNA): TGTGCCAGCAGTTTACCCAGGCGTTATAGCAATCAGCCCCAGCATTTT. Amino acid sequence: CASSLPRRYSNQPQHF. The chain has TRBV28 and TRBJ1-5; the D is unclear. CDR1 is MDHEN and CDR2 is SYDVKM in the germline V gene. The CDR3 contains 16 residues. Trimming took 2 bases from V and 0 from J, leaving 11 bases between them.

The rearrangement uses TRBV4-1 and TRBJ1-2; 10 nucleotides line up with TRBD1. Per germline, CDR1 MGHRA and CDR2 YSYEKL. The trim removed 0 bases at V and 8 bases at J, leaving 6 bases unmatched. The CDR3 totals 15 residues. The CDR3 spells CASSQEGTGVGGYTF. The CDR3 bases are TGCGCCAGCAGCCAAGAGGGGACAGGGGTGGGCGGCTACACCTTC.

This clone has a handful of counts. This chain joins TRBV2 and TRBJ1-1; no reliable D call. Germline CDR1 SNHLY, CDR2 FYNNEI. The CDR3 is 15 amino acids. The germline V and J ends were trimmed by 5 bases and 5 bases, with 18 bases remaining between them. CDR3 residues: CASSFEGPVGTEAFF. As DNA, the CDR3 is TGTGCCAGCAGTTTCGAGGGCCCAGTCGGAACTGAAGCTTTCTTT.

V gene TRBV19 combines with J gene TRBJ1-6; tentatively, D is TRBD1 (6 bases). V shed 5 bases and J shed 7 bases, with 15 bases lying between them. The CDR3 length is 15 residues. The V gene's germline CDR1 is LNHDA and CDR2 SQIVND (reference sequence). CDR3 sequence reads: CASSVQGNGNSPLHF. The CDR3 DNA is TGTGCCAGTAGTGTACAGGGAAACGGGAATTCACCCCTCCACTTT.